This is a list of T cell receptor beta chains from one sample in a study of T cell changes during pregnancy in multiple sclerosis. TCRdb's copy holds only in-frame clones and misses some; the assay was immunoSEQ multiplex PCR. The table lists some 48,000 clones, more than 80% of them singletons, with 6.5% to 8.5% in the top ten. The sample was CD8+ T cells from peripheral blood mononuclear cells, taken in the second trimester of pregnancy. The origin of the receptors is a female donor with multiple sclerosis, enrolled in a pregnancy study. Both conserved end residues are part of each CDR3. Fields, in order: clone size, V gene, J gene, D gene, CDR3 protein, CDR3 DNA. A D gene is named only where the DNA matches it firmly. Clone size is not always given. Where it is, it says once, few, many or a class for expanded clones.

NA	TRBV18	TRBJ1-2	NA	CASSPQRFANYGYTF	TGTGCCAGCTCACCACAGCGCTTTGCTAACTATGGCTACACCTTC
NA	TRBV27	TRBJ2-3	TRBD2	CASTPAGTADTQYF	TGTGCCAGCACCCCAGCGGGAACTGCAGATACGCAGTATTTT
NA	TRBV11-2	TRBJ2-7	NA	CASSLSGIYEQYF	TGTGCCAGCAGCTTATCAGGGATCTACGAGCAGTACTTC
NA	TRBV27	TRBJ2-3	NA	CASSHERISSTDTQYF	TGTGCCAGCAGCCATGAGCGAATCTCTAGCACAGATACGCAGTATTTT
NA	TRBV6-5	TRBJ1-1	NA	CASAPTGNTEAFF	TGTGCCAGCGCCCCGACGGGGAACACTGAAGCTTTCTTT
NA	TRBV4-1	TRBJ1-6	TRBD1	CASSLIGTGGSYNSPLHF	TGCGCCAGCAGCCTAATCGGAACAGGGGGATCCTATAATTCACCCCTCCACTTT
NA	TRBV19	TRBJ1-5	NA	CASSTGAEPQHF	TGTGCCAGTAGTACAGGGGCCGAGCCCCAGCATTTT
NA	TRBV27	TRBJ1-1	TRBD1	CASSLSPGTGTEAFF	TGTGCCAGCAGTTTATCGCCCGGGACAGGGACTGAAGCTTTCTTT
NA	TRBV6-6	TRBJ1-1	NA	CASRPTLNTEAFF	TGTGCCAGCAGGCCCACATTAAACACTGAAGCTTTCTTT
once	TRBV11-2	TRBJ2-1	NA	CASSLVADEQFF	TGTGCCAGCAGCTTAGTGGCGGATGAGCAGTTCTTC
NA	TRBV19	TRBJ1-2	TRBD1	CASKSDRDPLYGYTF	TGTGCCAGTAAGTCCGACAGGGACCCCCTCTATGGCTACACCTTC
NA	TRBV2	TRBJ2-3	TRBD2	CASSEAHGGSTDTQYF	TGTGCCAGCAGTGAAGCGCACGGGGGGTCCACAGATACGCAGTATTTT
NA	TRBV27	TRBJ2-7	NA	CASSLSATGGPHEQYF	TGTGCCAGCAGTTTATCGGCGACGGGGGGCCCGCATGAGCAGTACTTC
NA	TRBV21-1	TRBJ2-2	NA	CASSIPLGELFF	TGTGCCAGCAGCATCCCCCTTGGGGAGCTGTTTTTT
NA	TRBV6-5	TRBJ2-1	TRBD2	CASSGSGGVHNEQFF	TGTGCCAGCAGTGGTAGCGGGGGGGTACACAATGAGCAGTTCTTC
once	TRBV4-1	TRBJ1-2	NA	CASSQDVTPQDGYTF	TGCGCCAGCAGCCAAGATGTTACTCCTCAGGATGGCTACACCTTC
NA	TRBV11-2	TRBJ2-7	NA	CASSLGSDEQYF	TGTGCCAGCAGCTTAGGTAGCGACGAGCAGTACTTC
NA	TRBV9	TRBJ2-1	NA	CASSVGLGGVDEQFF	TGTGCCAGCAGCGTAGGGTTAGGGGGGGTAGATGAGCAGTTCTTC
NA	TRBV7-6	TRBJ1-2	NA	CASSLVSTADGYTF	TGTGCCAGCAGCTTAGTATCAACAGCCGATGGCTACACCTTC
NA	TRBV13	TRBJ2-7	TRBD1	CASSFWDRAYEQYF	TGTGCCAGCAGCTTCTGGGACAGGGCCTACGAGCAGTACTTC
NA	TRBV9	TRBJ2-1	TRBD2	CASSPRGAGGSYNEQFF	TGTGCCAGCAGCCCAAGGGGGGCGGGGGGTTCATACAATGAGCAGTTCTTC
NA	TRBV27	TRBJ2-7	NA	CASSFGRTGPWEQYF	TGTGCCAGCAGTTTTGGGAGGACAGGCCCTTGGGAGCAGTACTTC
NA	TRBV7-9	TRBJ2-7	NA	CASSFLTGLSYEQYF	TGTGCCAGCAGCTTCTTGACAGGCTTATCCTACGAGCAGTACTTC
NA	TRBV11-3	TRBJ2-1	TRBD1	CASSSRDRGRSEQFF	TGTGCCAGCAGCTCCCGGGACAGGGGGCGAAGTGAGCAGTTCTTC
NA	TRBV7-8	TRBJ1-5	TRBD1	CASSLARQGWNQPQHF	TGTGCCAGCAGCTTAGCGAGACAGGGGTGGAATCAGCCCCAGCATTTT
NA	TRBV30	TRBJ1-2	NA	CAWSVTVTNYGYTF	TGTGCCTGGAGTGTTACGGTGACTAACTATGGCTACACCTTC
NA	TRBV13	TRBJ2-2	NA	CASSLRGQITGELFF	TGTGCCAGCAGCTTGAGGGGACAAATCACCGGGGAGCTGTTTTTT
NA	TRBV7-9	TRBJ2-1	TRBD1	CASSPQDRGPYNEQFF	TGTGCCAGCAGCCCTCAGGACAGGGGCCCTTACAATGAGCAGTTCTTC
NA	TRBV15	TRBJ1-1	TRBD1	CATKPGTVNTEAFF	TGTGCCACAAAACCAGGGACAGTGAACACTGAAGCTTTCTTT
NA	TRBV4-2	TRBJ1-5	NA	CASSPGGNQPQHF	TGTGCCAGCAGCCCGGGGGGGAATCAGCCCCAGCATTTT
NA	TRBV6-5	TRBJ1-2	NA	CAIAYGPNYGYTF	TGTGCCATCGCTTATGGGCCCAACTATGGCTACACCTTC
NA	TRBV6-4	TRBJ1-2	TRBD1	CASRDTGGAYGYTF	TGTGCCAGCAGGGATACAGGGGGCGCTTATGGCTACACCTTC
NA	TRBV5-6	TRBJ2-3	TRBD2	CASSSSGSLFTDTQYF	TGTGCCAGCAGCAGTAGCGGGAGCTTATTCACAGATACGCAGTATTTT
NA	TRBV11-3	TRBJ2-5	NA	CASSWDSRETQYF	TGTGCCAGCAGCTGGGACTCTCGGGAGACCCAGTACTTC
NA	TRBV6-1	TRBJ1-6	TRBD1	CASSEGEGTGNSPLHF	TGTGCCAGCAGTGAAGGTGAAGGGACAGGAAATTCACCCCTCCACTTT
once	TRBV5-6	TRBJ1-1	NA	CASSLARNMNTEAFF	TGTGCCAGCAGCTTGGCCAGGAACATGAACACTGAAGCTTTCTTT
few	TRBV13	TRBJ2-7	NA	CASSRTEDSYEQYF	TGTGCCAGCAGCAGGACGGAGGACTCCTACGAGCAGTACTTC
NA	TRBV29-1	TRBJ2-7	TRBD2	CSVSGGASGEQYF	TGCAGCGTTAGCGGGGGGGCCTCGGGCGAGCAGTACTTC
NA	TRBV4-1	TRBJ2-7	NA	CASSSRGLGSYEQYF	TGCGCCAGCAGCTCCCGGGGGTTGGGCTCCTACGAGCAGTACTTC
NA	TRBV19	TRBJ2-1	NA	CASSMSAGGSYNEQFF	TGTGCCAGTAGTATGTCAGCTGGAGGTTCCTACAATGAGCAGTTCTTC
NA	TRBV7-9	TRBJ1-2	TRBD1	CASSSLQGNYGYTF	TGTGCCAGCAGCTCACTACAGGGGAACTATGGCTACACCTTC
NA	TRBV4-1	TRBJ1-2	NA	CASSQDRFGGYTF	TGCGCCAGCAGCCAAGACAGGTTTGGTGGCTACACCTTC
once	TRBV27	TRBJ2-7	NA	CASSSLIQGGAYEQYF	TGTGCCAGCAGTTCCCTCATTCAGGGTGGGGCCTACGAGCAGTACTTC
NA	TRBV7-9	TRBJ1-1	NA	CASSHQEGGWTEAFF	TGTGCCAGCAGCCACCAGGAGGGCGGATGGACTGAAGCTTTCTTT
NA	TRBV27	TRBJ1-2	TRBD1	CASSLTPEFGQGNGYTF	TGTGCCAGCAGTTTAACGCCTGAGTTCGGACAGGGGAATGGCTACACCTTC
NA	TRBV10-3	TRBJ2-1	TRBD2	CAISLAGGDNEQFF	TGTGCCATCAGTCTAGCGGGGGGCGACAATGAGCAGTTCTTC
NA	TRBV20-1	TRBJ1-1	NA	CSARGGTEAFF	TGCAGTGCTAGGGGGGGTACTGAAGCTTTCTTT
NA	TRBV13	TRBJ2-5	TRBD1	CASSLGTGGQETQYF	TGTGCCAGCAGCCTCGGGACAGGGGGCCAAGAGACCCAGTACTTC
once	TRBV14	TRBJ2-7	TRBD1	CASSQDWRQGVSYEQYF	TGTGCCAGCAGCCAAGATTGGCGCCAGGGGGTCTCCTACGAGCAGTACTTC
NA	TRBV5-1	TRBJ2-2	TRBD2	CASSQAPGTSDGGELFF	TGCGCCAGCAGCCAGGCCCCCGGGACTAGCGATGGCGGGGAGCTGTTTTTT
NA	TRBV6-4	TRBJ2-3	TRBD1	CASSDSGQGADTQYF	TGTGCCAGCAGTGACTCTGGACAGGGGGCAGATACGCAGTATTTT